Sequencing of this T cell receptor (beta chain) was carried out in a study of OX40 agonist ivuxolimab in advanced cancers. Regarding the research as a whole: Ivuxolimab was an agonistic, fully human IgG2 monoclonal antibody directed against OX40 (CD134), a costimulatory receptor. Intravenous ivuxolimab was administered to patients every 2 weeks at six dose levels: 0.01, 0.1, 0.3, 1.5, 3 and 10 mg/kg. Of the roughly 51 patients in dose escalation, 19 had hepatocellular carcinoma, about 15 had melanoma, 9 had renal cell carcinoma and 9 had head and neck cancer. In the dose-escalation cohort, roughly 80% of patients were male, and the mean age was approximately 60 years, with a range of about 23 to 80. Patients were allowed to have had prior anti-PD-1, anti-PD-L1 or anti-CTLA-4 therapy, and approximately 41% of the dose-escalation patients had previously received checkpoint inhibitors. Three dose-escalation patients achieved partial responses, one with hepatocellular carcinoma and two with cutaneous melanoma. Peripheral TCRbeta sequencing aimed to test whether ivuxolimab altered TCR sequence diversity and caused clonal T-cell expansion. The monotherapy dose-escalation portion (N ≈ 55 patients) of the phase I ivuxolimab trial is reported in the paper.

What the authors observed across the whole study: In the 0.1-3.0 mg/kg groups, partial responders had among the lowest normalized peripheral clonal expansion, particularly in CD8+ T cells. Which antigens the clonally expanded peripheral T cells were specific for was not determined. Low levels of normalized T-cell clonal expansion were also shown by some nonresponding patients. After ivuxolimab, more expanded clones were found on average in CD8+ T cells than in CD4+ T cells. At doses of 0.1 to 3.0 mg/kg, clonal expansion of both CD4+ and CD8+ blood T cells was observed from baseline to week 6.

Genomic DNA was isolated from the sorted cells so that the TCRbeta CDR3 region could be sequenced. TCRbeta CDR3 regions were sequenced using the immunoSEQ Assay. The source is immuneACCESS, and TCRdb retained only in-frame sequences with V and J called. Part of the clones is not carried over; for the studies checked, unresolved V genes explain less than half of this, and the remainder is unexplained. The table for this sample lists approximately 58,000 clones; about 90% of them were counted only once. The ten largest clones represent 3.5% of the sample. The trial excluded patients who had a history of autoimmune disease or were on systemic immunosuppression. Peripheral blood for TCR sequencing was collected from all dose cohorts at baseline, on cycle 4 day 1, and on cycle 7 day 1. Samples were obtained from an open-label, multicenter, first-in-human phase I dose-escalation trial of ivuxolimab. Adults with locally advanced or metastatic melanoma, renal cell carcinoma, hepatocellular carcinoma or head and neck squamous cell carcinoma were enrolled in the trial. CD4+ and CD8+ T cells were sorted separately from peripheral blood before TCR sequencing.

Concerning this clone: Its antigen is not yet known. Within one base of it there is no much larger clone, and no base qualities were kept.

V was cut back by 1 base and J by 3 bases, leaving a gap of 16 bases between them. Including cysteine and phenylalanine, the CDR3 has 16 amino acids. Kept here is only the CDR3 DNA, which spans 48 bases and is read in frame from base 1. Based on the germline V gene, the CDR1 and CDR2 sequences are SGHVS and FQNEAQ. This clonotype originated in an adult with an advanced solid tumor such as melanoma, head and neck, liver or kidney cancer. Sequencing used CD4+ or CD8+ T cells sorted from blood, obtained in a trial of the OX40 agonist ivuxolimab. The chain uses TRBV7-8 and TRBJ2-7; tentative D gene TRBD1, with 5 bases matching. The sequenced DNA is TGTGCCAGCAGCTTAGGGGGCCTCGAGGTTTTCTACGAGCAGTACTTC. Its protein product is CASSLGGLEVFYEQYF.